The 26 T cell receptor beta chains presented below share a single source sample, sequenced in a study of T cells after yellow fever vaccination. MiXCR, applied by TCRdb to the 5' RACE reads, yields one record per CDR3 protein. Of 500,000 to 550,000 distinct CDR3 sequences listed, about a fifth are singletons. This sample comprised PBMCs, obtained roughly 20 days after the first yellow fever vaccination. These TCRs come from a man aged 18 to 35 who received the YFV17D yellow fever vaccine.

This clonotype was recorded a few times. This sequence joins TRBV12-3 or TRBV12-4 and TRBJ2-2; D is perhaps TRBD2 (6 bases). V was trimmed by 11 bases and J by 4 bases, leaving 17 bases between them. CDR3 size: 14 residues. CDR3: CAGGHAGRTGELFF. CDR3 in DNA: TGTGCCGGAGGGCATGCAGGACGCACCGGGGAGCTGTTTTTT.

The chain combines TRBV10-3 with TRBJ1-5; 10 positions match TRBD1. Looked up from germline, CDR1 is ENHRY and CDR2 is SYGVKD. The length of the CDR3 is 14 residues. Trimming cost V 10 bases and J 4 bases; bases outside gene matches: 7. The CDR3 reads CATGGGQGNQPQHF. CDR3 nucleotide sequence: TGTGCCACCGGCGGGGGACAGGGGAATCAGCCCCAGCATTTT.

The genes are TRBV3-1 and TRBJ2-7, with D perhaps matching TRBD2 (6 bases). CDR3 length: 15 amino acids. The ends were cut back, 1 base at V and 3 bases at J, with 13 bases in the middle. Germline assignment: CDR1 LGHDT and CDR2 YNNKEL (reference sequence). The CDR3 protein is CASSQGVEGLYEQYF. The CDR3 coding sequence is TGTGCCAGCAGCCAAGGAGTGGAGGGTCTCTACGAGCAGTACTTC.

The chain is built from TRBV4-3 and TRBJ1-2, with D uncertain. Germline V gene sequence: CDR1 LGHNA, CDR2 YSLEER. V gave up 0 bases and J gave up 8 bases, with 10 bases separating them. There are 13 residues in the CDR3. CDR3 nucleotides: TGCGCCAGCAGCCAAGAAAATATTAAGGGCTACACCTTC. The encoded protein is CASSQENIKGYTF.

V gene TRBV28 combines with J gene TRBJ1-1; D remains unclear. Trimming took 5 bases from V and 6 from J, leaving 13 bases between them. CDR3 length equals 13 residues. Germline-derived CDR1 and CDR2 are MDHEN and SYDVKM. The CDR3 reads CASSKTVAPEAFF. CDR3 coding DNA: TGTGCCAGCAGTAAGACTGTAGCGCCTGAAGCTTTCTTT. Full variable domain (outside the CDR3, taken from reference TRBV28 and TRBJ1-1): DVKVTQSSRYLVKRTGEKVFLECVQDMDHENMFWYRQDPGLGLRLIYFSYDVKMKEKGDIPEGYSVSREKKERFSLILESASTNQTSMYLCASSKTVAPEAFFGQGTRLTVV.

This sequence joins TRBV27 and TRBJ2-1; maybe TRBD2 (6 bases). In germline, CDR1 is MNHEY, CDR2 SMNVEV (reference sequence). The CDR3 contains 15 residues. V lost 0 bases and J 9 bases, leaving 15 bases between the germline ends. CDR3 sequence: CASSLSSPHGSEQFF. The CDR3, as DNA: TGTGCCAGCAGTTTATCTTCGCCCCACGGGAGTGAGCAGTTCTTC.

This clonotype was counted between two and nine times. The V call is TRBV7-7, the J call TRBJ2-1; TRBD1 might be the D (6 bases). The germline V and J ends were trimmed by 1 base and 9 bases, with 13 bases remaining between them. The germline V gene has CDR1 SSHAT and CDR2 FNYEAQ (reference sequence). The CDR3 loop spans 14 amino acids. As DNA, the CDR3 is TGTGCCAGCAGCTTAGACAGGGCCGTCGGTGAGCAGTTCTTC. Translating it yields CASSLDRAVGEQFF.

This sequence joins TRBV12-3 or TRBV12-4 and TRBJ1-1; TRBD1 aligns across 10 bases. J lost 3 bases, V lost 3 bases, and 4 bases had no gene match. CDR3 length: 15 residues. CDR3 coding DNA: TGTGCCAGCAGTTTGGGACAGGGGTGGGACACTGAAGCTTTCTTT. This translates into CASSLGQGWDTEAFF.

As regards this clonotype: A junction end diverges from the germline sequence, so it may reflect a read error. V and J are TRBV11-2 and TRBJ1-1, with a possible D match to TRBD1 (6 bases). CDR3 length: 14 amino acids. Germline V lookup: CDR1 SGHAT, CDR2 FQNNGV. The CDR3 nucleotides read TGTGCCAGCAGCTCAGGACAGCGGAACACTGAAGTTTTCTTT. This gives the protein CASSSGQRNTEVFF.

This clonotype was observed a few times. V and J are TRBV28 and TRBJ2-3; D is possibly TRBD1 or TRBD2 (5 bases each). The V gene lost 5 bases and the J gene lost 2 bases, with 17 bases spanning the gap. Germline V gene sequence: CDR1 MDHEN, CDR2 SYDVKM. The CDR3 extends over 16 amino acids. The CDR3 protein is CASSVGTESSTDTQYF. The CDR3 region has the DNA TGTGCCAGCAGTGTTGGGACGGAGTCTTCCACAGATACGCAGTATTTT.

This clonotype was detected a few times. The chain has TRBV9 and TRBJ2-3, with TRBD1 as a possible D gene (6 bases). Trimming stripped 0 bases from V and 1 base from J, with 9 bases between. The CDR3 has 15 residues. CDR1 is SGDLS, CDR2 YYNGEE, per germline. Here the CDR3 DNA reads TGTGCCAGCAGCGTAGGTCCAGGGGGCACAGATACGCAGTATTTT. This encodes CASSVGPGGTDTQYF.

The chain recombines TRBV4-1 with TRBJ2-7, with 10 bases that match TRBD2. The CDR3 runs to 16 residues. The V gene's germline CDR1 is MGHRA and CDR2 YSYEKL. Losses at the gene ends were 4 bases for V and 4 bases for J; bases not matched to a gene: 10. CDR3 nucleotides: TGCGCCAGCAGCCTCCGTCGAGCTAGCGGGGGTTACGAGCAGTACTTC. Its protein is CASSLRRASGGYEQYF.

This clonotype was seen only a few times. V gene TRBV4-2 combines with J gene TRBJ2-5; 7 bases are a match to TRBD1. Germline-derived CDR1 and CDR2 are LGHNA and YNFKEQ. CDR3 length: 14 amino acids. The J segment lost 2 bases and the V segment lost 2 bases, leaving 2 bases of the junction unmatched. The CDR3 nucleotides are TGTGCCAGCAGCCAAATGGGACAGCAAGAGACCCAGTACTTC. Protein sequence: CASSQMGQQETQYF.

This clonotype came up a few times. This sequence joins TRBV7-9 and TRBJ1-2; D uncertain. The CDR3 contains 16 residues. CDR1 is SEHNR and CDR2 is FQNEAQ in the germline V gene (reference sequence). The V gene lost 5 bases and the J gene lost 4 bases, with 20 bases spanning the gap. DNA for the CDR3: TGTGCCAGCAGCCCCGCCGGGTCCCTACGACGCTATGGCTACACCTTC. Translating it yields CASSPAGSLRRYGYTF.

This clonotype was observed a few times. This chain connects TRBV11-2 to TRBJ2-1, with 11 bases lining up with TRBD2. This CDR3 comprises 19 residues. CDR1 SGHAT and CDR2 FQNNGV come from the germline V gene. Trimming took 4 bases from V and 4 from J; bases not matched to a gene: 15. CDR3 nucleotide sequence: TGTGCCAGCAGCTCACCCCGCCCCGGGACTAGCGGATCGTACAATGAGCAGTTCTTC. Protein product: CASSSPRPGTSGSYNEQFF.

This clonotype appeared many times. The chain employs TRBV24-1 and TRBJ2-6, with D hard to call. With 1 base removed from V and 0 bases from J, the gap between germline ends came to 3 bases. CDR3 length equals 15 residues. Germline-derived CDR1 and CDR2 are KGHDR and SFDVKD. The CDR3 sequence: CATSDFSSGANVLTF. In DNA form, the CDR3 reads TGTGCCACCAGTGATTTCAGCTCTGGGGCCAACGTCCTGACTTTC.

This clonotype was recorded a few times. The CDR3 spells CSAAESLTYNEQFF. CDR3 nucleotides: TGCAGTGCTGCGGAGTCACTCACCTACAATGAGCAGTTCTTC. This chain uses TRBV20-1 with TRBJ2-1; D call uncertain. Trimming removed 5 bases from V and 2 bases from J, with 13 bases in between. The germline V gene encodes CDR1 DFQATT and CDR2 SNEGSKA (reference sequence). The CDR3 has 14 residues.

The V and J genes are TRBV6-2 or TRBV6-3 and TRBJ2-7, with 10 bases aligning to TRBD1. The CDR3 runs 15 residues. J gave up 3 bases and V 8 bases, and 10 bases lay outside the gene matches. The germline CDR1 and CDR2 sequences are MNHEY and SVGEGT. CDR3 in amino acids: CASAETGTGVYEQYV. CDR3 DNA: TGTGCCAGCGCCGAAACCGGGACAGGGGTCTACGAGCAGTACGTC.

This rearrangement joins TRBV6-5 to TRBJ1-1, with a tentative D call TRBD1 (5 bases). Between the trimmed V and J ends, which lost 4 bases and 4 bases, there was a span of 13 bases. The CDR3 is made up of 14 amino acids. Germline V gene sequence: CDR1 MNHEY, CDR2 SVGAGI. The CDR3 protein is CASSFQGPSTEAFF. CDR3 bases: TGTGCCAGCAGTTTCCAGGGACCGAGCACTGAAGCTTTCTTT.

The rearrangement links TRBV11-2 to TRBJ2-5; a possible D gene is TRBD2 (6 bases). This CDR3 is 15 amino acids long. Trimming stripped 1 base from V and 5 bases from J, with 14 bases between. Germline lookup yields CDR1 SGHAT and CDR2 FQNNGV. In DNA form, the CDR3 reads TGTGCCAGCAGCTTAGGGGACTTCCCGTTTGAGACCCAGTACTTC. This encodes CASSLGDFPFETQYF.

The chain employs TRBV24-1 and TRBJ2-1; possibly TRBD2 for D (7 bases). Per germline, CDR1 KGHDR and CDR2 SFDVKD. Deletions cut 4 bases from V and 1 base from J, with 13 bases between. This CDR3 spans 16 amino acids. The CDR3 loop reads CATSDPKGGSYNEQFF. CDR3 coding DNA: TGTGCCACCAGTGACCCTAAGGGGGGGTCCTACAATGAGCAGTTCTTC.

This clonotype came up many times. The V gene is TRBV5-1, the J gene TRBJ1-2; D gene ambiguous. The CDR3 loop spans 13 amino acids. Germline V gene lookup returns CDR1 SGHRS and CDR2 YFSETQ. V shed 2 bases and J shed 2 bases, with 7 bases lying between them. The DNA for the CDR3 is TGCGCCAGCAGCTTCGCGGGAAACTATGGCTACACCTTC. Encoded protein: CASSFAGNYGYTF.

The CDR3: CASTHSGTGGYEQYF. CDR3 bases: TGTGCCAGCACCCACTCCGGGACAGGGGGCTACGAGCAGTACTTC. The rearrangement links TRBV12-3 or TRBV12-4 to TRBJ2-7; 11 bases line up with TRBD1. V gave up 7 bases and J gave up 3 bases; unmatched junction bases: 8. The CDR3 totals 15 residues.

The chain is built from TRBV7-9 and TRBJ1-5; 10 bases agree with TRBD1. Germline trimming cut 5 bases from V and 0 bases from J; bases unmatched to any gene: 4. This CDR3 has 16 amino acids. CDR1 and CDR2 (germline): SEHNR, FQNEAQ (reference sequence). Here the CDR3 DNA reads TGTGCCAGCAGCACGGACAGGGGGAATAGCAATCAGCCCCAGCATTTT. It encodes CASSTDRGNSNQPQHF.

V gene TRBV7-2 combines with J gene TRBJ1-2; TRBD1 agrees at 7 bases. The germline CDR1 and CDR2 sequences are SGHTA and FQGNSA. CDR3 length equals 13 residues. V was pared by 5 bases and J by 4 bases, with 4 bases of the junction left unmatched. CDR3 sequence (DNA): TGTGCCAGCAGCAAAGACAGGGTCTATGGCTACACCTTC. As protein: CASSKDRVYGYTF.

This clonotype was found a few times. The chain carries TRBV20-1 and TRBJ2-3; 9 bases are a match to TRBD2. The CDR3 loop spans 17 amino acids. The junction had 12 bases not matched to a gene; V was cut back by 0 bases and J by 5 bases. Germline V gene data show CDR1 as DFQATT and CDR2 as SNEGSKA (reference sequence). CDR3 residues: CSARDPLGGGVVDTQYF. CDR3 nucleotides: TGCAGTGCTAGAGATCCTTTGGGCGGGGGGGTTGTAGATACGCAGTATTTT.